The 11 T cell receptor beta chains reported below all come from one sample, sequenced in a study of T cells in Graves' hyperthyroidism and ophthalmopathy. TCR beta CDR3 region amplification was performed from RNA transcripts. Primed by the HTBI set, a first-round RT-PCR was run on the TCR CDR3. MiXCR was run by TCRdb on the multiplex PCR reads, yielding one entry per CDR3 protein. The repertoire consists of under 450,000 distinct CDR3 sequences, with approximately 13% occurring once and the leading ten covering around 21%. Sample: blood. All receptors come from a man in his thirties or forties with Graves' hyperthyroidism that later progressed to Graves' ophthalmopathy.

This chain links TRBV7-9 with TRBJ1-1, with 9 positions matching TRBD1. CDR3 size: 14 residues. V lost 4 bases to trimming and J lost 4 bases; unmatched junction nucleotides: 4. Germline CDR1 is SEHNR and CDR2 is FQNEAQ (reference sequence). CDR3 DNA sequence: TGTGCCAGCAGCTACCTGGACAGGGGCACTGAAGCTTTCTTT. Translating gives CASSYLDRGTEAFF.

This clonotype was seen a few times. CDR3 nucleotide sequence: TGTGCCAGCAGCGGGGCCTACGGGGGGTGGACCTACGAGCAGTACTTC. It translates to CASSGAYGGWTYEQYF. This rearrangement joins TRBV28 to TRBJ2-7, with 7 positions matching TRBD2. The CDR3 covers 16 residues. Germline trimming cut 6 bases from V and 2 bases from J; bases unmatched to any gene: 13. Germline CDR1 MDHEN, CDR2 SYDVKM.

This clonotype was counted ten times or more. J is TRBJ1-4 and V is TRBV5-1; TRBD1 matches at 8 bases. CDR3 size: 14 residues. From germline, CDR1 is SGHRS and CDR2 YFSETQ. V lost 4 bases, J lost 3 bases, and 2 bases stayed unmatched. CDR3 sequence reads: CASSRDRSNEKLFF. For the CDR3, the DNA is TGCGCCAGCAGCCGGGACAGGTCTAATGAAAAACTGTTTTTT.

This clonotype was seen at least ten times. The chain links TRBV12-3 or TRBV12-4 to TRBJ2-5; 10 nucleotides match TRBD2. V lost 5 bases, J lost 1 base, and 10 bases stayed unmatched. The CDR3 extends over 17 amino acids. CDR3 DNA: TGTGCCAGCAGTCCGAGTGGGGGACTAGCGACCCAAGAGACCCAGTACTTC. Its translation: CASSPSGGLATQETQYF.

This clonotype was detected only a few times. This rearrangement joins TRBV5-1 to TRBJ2-3; possibly TRBD1 for D (5 bases). CDR1 is SGHRS and CDR2 is YFSETQ in the germline V gene. Trimming stripped 1 base from V and 8 bases from J, with 8 bases between. The CDR3 is made up of 12 amino acids. CDR3: CASSLWGGTQYF. CDR3 DNA sequence: TGCGCCAGCAGCTTGTGGGGCGGTACGCAGTATTTT. The full variable domain, completed using reference TRBV5-1 and TRBJ2-3, is KAGVTQTPRYLIKTRGQQVTLSCSPISGHRSVSWYQQTPGQGLQFLFEYFSETQRNKGNFPGRFSGRQFSNSRSEMNVSTLELGDSALYLCASSLWGGTQYFGPGTRLTVL.

This rearrangement joins TRBV29-1 to TRBJ1-1; D call uncertain. CDR1 is SQVTM, CDR2 ANQGSEA, per germline. The CDR3 is 14 residues long. V was clipped by 3 bases and J by 1 base, with 12 bases between them. In DNA form, the CDR3 reads TGCAGCGTTGATCCGGGCTTGCGGAACACTGAAGCTTTCTTT. It translates to CSVDPGLRNTEAFF.

This chain connects TRBV12-5 to TRBJ2-3, with D possibly matching TRBD1 (6 bases). V was cut by 2 bases and J by 3 bases, with 18 bases left in between. Germline-derived CDR1 and CDR2 are LGHNT and FRNRAP. The CDR3 consists of 17 residues. Here the CDR3 reads CASGLFSGTRITDTQYF. The CDR3 DNA reads as TGTGCTAGTGGTTTGTTCTCCGGGACAAGAATAACAGATACGCAGTATTTT.

CDR3 amino acids: CASSPSQYKTQYF. DNA for the CDR3: TGTGCCAGCTCACCCAGCCAGTATAAGACCCAGTACTTC. V usage is TRBV6-1 and J usage is TRBJ2-5, with D uncertain. CDR3 length: 13 amino acids. The ends were cut back, 8 bases at V and 6 bases at J, with 16 bases in the middle. Looked up from germline, CDR1 is MNHNS and CDR2 is SASEGT.

This clonotype occurred many times. The rearrangement uses TRBV5-5 and TRBJ1-2, with D possibly being TRBD1 (5 bases). The length of the CDR3 is 13 residues. Trimming took 0 bases from V and 8 from J, leaving 11 bases between them. The germline CDR1 and CDR2 sequences are SGHKS and YYEKEE (reference sequence). The CDR3 DNA follows: TGTGCCAGCAGCTTGGCCTGGGGGGACGGCTACACCTTC. Translated: CASSLAWGDGYTF. Filled out from reference TRBV5-5 and TRBJ1-2, the complete variable domain reads DAGVTQSPTHLIKTRGQQVTLRCSPISGHKSVSWYQQVLGQGPQFIFQYYEKEERGRGNFPDRFSARQFPNYSSELNVNALLLGDSALYLCASSLAWGDGYTFGSGTRLTVV.

The chain has TRBV6-1 and TRBJ2-6; 7 nucleotides line up with TRBD2. The CDR3 runs to 18 residues. Germline V gene data show CDR1 as MNHNS and CDR2 as SASEGT. V was clipped by 5 bases and J by 0 bases; unmatched bases: 10. The CDR3 DNA reads as TGTGCCAGCAGTCCTTCGACTAGCTTTAGCTCTGGGGCCAACGTCCTGACTTTC. This translates into CASSPSTSFSSGANVLTF.

A remark on this clonotype: This may be a read error, as it is one base from a much larger clone. The chain recombines TRBV11-1 with TRBJ1-4, with unresolved D. Deletions cut 2 bases from V and 3 bases from J, with 13 bases between. This CDR3 region has 16 residues. Looked up from germline, CDR1 is SGHAT and CDR2 is FQDESV (reference sequence). The CDR3: CASSLFGIAANEKLFF. CDR3 coding DNA: TGTGCCAGCAGCTTATTTGGGATAGCGGCTAATGAAAAACTGTTTTTT.